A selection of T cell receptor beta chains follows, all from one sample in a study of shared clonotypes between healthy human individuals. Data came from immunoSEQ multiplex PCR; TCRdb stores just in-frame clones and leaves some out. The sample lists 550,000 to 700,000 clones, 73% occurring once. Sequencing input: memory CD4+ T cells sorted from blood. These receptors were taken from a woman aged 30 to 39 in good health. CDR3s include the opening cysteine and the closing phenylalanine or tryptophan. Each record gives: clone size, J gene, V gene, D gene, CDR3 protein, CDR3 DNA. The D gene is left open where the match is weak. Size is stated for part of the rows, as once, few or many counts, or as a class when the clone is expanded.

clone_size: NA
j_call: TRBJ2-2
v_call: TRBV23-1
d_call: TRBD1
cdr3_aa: CASSLGQGLYAGELFF
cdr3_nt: TGCGCCAGCAGTCTAGGACAGGGTCTATATGCCGGGGAGCTGTTTTTT

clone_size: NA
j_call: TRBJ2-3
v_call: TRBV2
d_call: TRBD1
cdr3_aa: CASSYTGGSDTQYF
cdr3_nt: TGTGCCAGCAGTTATACAGGGGGCTCGGATACGCAGTATTTT

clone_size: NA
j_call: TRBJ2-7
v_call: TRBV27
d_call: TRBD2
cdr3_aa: CASSLNGTTYEQYF
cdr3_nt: TGTGCCAGCAGCCTTAACGGGACTACCTACGAGCAGTACTTC

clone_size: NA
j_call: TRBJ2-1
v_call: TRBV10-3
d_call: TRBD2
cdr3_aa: CAISPGTSGSGTYNEQFF
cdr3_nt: TGTGCCATCAGCCCCGGGACTAGCGGGAGTGGGACCTACAATGAGCAGTTCTTC

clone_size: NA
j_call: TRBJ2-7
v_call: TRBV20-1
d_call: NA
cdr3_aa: CSAGYREQYF
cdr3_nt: TGCAGTGCTGGGTACCGCGAGCAGTACTTC

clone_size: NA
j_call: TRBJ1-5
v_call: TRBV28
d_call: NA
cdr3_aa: CASKHTGSRNNQPQHF
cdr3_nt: TGTGCCAGCAAGCATACAGGGTCGAGGAACAATCAGCCCCAGCATTTT

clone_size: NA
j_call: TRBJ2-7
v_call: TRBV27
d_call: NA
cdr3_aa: CASSHGLRYEQYF
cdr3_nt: TGTGCCAGCTCCCACGGGCTTCGCTACGAGCAGTACTTC

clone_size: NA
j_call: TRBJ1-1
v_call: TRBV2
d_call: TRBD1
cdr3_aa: CASSPQIGTVLTEAFF
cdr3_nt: TGTGCCAGCAGCCCACAGATAGGGACAGTTTTAACTGAAGCTTTCTTT

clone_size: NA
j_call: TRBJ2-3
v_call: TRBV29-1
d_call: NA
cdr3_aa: CSVEGGLVGGTDTQYF
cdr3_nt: TGCAGCGTTGAAGGGGGTCTAGTTGGGGGCACAGATACGCAGTATTTT

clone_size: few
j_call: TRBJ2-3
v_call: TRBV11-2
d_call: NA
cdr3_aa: CASSLIVDTQYF
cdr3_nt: TGTGCCAGCAGCCTGATCGTGGATACGCAGTATTTT

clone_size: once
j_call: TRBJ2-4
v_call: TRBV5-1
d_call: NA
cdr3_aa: CASSPTLAKNIQYF
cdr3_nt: TGCGCCAGCAGCCCAACATTAGCCAAAAACATTCAGTACTTC

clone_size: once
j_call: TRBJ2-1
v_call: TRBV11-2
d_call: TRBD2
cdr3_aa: CASSFMLSGSDEQFF
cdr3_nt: TGTGCCAGCAGCTTTATGTTAAGCGGGAGTGATGAGCAGTTCTTC

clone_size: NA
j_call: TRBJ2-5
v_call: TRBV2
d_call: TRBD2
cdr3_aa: CASKPGLAGVVQETQYF
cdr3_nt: TGTGCCAGTAAACCGGGACTAGCGGGAGTAGTCCAAGAGACCCAGTACTTC

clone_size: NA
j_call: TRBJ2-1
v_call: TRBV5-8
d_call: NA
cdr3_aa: CASSLGHGRDEQFF
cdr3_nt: TGTGCCAGCAGCTTGGGGCATGGTAGGGATGAGCAGTTCTTC

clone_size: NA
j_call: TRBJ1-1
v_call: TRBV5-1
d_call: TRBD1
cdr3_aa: CASSLAYRGMNTEAFF
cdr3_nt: TGCGCCAGCAGCTTGGCCTACAGGGGAATGAACACTGAAGCTTTCTTT

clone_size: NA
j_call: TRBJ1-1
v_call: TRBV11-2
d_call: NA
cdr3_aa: CASSLPLGGGVTEAFF
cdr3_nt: TGTGCCAGCAGCCTTCCCTTGGGGGGTGGGGTCACTGAAGCTTTCTTT

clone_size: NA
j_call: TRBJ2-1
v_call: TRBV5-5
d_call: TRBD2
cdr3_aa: CASSLGPRGGEQFF
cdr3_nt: TGTGCCAGCAGCTTGGGACCCCGCGGGGGTGAGCAGTTCTTC

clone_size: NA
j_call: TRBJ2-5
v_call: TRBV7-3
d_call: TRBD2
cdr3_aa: CASSTGGSRETQYF
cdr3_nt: TGTGCCAGCAGCACGGGAGGGAGTAGGGAGACCCAGTACTTC

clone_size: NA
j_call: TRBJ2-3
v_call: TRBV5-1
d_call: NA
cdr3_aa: CASSLSSSSDTQYF
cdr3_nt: TGCGCCAGCAGCTTGAGTAGCTCGTCAGATACGCAGTATTTT

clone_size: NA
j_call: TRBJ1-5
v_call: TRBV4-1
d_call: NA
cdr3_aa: CASSHRLGEGGNQPQHF
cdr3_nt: TGCGCCAGCAGCCACCGATTGGGGGAAGGGGGCAATCAGCCCCAGCATTTT

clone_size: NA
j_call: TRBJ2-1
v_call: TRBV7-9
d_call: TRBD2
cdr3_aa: CASRSGTSAHPGFF
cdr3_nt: TGTGCCAGCAGATCCGGGACTAGCGCCCACCCAGGGTTCTTC

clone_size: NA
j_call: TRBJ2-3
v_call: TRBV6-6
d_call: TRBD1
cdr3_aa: CASSLHRGDTQYF
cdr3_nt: TGTGCCAGCAGTTTACACAGGGGGGATACGCAGTATTTT

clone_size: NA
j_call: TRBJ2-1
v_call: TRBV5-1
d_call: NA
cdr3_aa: CASLPGIGTEQFF
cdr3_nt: TGCGCCAGCCTACCGGGTATCGGGACCGAGCAGTTCTTC

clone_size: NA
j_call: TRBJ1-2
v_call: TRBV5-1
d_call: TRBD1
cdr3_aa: CASSPAPRGQGSYTF
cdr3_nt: TGCGCCAGCAGCCCGGCCCCCCGGGGACAGGGAAGCTACACCTTC

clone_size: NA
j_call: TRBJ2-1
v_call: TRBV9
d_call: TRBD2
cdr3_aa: CASSVGLAGGPYVEQFF
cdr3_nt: TGTGCCAGCAGCGTAGGACTAGCGGGAGGGCCTTACGTTGAGCAGTTCTTC

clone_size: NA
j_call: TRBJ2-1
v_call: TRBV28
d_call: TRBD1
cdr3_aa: CASSFILPGQGNYNEQFF
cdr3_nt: TGTGCCAGCAGTTTTATCTTGCCGGGACAGGGGAACTACAATGAGCAGTTCTTC

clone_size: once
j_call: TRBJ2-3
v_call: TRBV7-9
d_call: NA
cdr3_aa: CASSSSSTPAQYF
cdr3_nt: TGTGCCAGCAGTTCTTCTAGTACACCGGCGCAGTATTTT

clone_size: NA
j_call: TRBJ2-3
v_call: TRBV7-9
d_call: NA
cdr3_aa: CAGESDTDTQYF
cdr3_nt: TGTGCCGGGGAAAGCGACACAGATACGCAGTATTTT

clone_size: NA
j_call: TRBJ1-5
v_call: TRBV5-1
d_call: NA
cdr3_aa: CASSLGDGNQPQHF
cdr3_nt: TGCGCCAGCAGCTTGGGCGACGGCAATCAGCCCCAGCATTTT

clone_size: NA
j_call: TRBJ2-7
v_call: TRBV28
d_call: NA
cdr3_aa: CASSSTPGDSYEQYF
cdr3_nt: TGTGCCAGCAGTTCCACACCGGGGGACTCCTACGAGCAGTACTTC

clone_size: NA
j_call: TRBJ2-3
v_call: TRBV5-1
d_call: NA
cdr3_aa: CASSLSGEAKTDTQYF
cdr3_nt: TGCGCCAGCAGCTTGTCCGGCGAGGCGAAAACAGATACGCAGTATTTT

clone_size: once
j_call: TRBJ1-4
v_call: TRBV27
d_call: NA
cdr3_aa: CASRRTGVGINEKLFF
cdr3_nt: TGTGCCAGCAGGAGGACGGGTGTTGGGATTAATGAAAAACTGTTTTTT

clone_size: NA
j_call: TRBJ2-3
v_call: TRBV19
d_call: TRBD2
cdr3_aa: CASSSGRGDTQYF
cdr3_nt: TGTGCCAGTAGTAGCGGGAGAGGAGATACGCAGTATTTT

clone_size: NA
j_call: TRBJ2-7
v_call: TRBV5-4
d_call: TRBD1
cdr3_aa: CASRKTGVPSEQYF
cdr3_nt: TGTGCCAGCCGAAAGACAGGGGTACCTTCCGAGCAGTACTTC

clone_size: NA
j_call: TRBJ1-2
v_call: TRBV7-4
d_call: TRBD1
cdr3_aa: CASSYRDRAGGYTF
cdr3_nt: TGTGCCAGCAGCTACAGAGACAGGGCCGGTGGCTACACCTTC

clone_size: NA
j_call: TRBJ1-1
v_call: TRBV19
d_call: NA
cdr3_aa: CASIRGGVYTEAFF
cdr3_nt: TGTGCCAGTATACGGGGGGGCGTATATACTGAAGCTTTCTTT